The 6 T cell receptor beta chains below all came from one sample that was sequenced in a study of shared clonotypes between healthy human individuals. Assay: immunoSEQ multiplex PCR; the TCRdb copy retains only in-frame clones and omits some. The sample contains roughly 2.2 million clones, 80% to 95% of which appear only once. The sequenced sample consisted of naive CD4+ T cells from PBMCs. Subset: CD45RA+ positively selected. These receptors were obtained from a man between 18 and 29 years old in good health. Some clones in this sample may be carry-over from other donors' samples.

The rearrangement links TRBV7-3 to TRBJ2-7; D is ambiguous. In germline, CDR1 is SGHTA, CDR2 FQGTGA. The length of the CDR3 is 13 residues. Between the trimmed V and J ends, which lost 2 bases and 6 bases, there was a span of 11 bases. CDR3 sequence reads: CASSLVPTAEQYF. The CDR3 region has the DNA TGTGCCAGCAGCTTAGTACCTACGGCCGAGCAGTACTTC.

The CDR3 sequence is CASSYRGYPDYEQYF. CDR3 nucleotides: TGTGCCAGCAGCTACCGAGGATACCCAGACTACGAGCAGTACTTC. This sequence joins TRBV11-3 and TRBJ2-7; D is unclear. Germline loops: CDR1 SGHNT, CDR2 YENEEA. The V end lost 4 bases, the J end lost 3 bases, and 16 bases lay between the germline ends. The CDR3 is made up of 15 amino acids. The whole variable domain, remainder taken from reference TRBV11-3 and TRBJ2-7, is EAGVVQSPRYKIIEKKQPVAFWCNPISGHNTLYWYLQNLGQGPELLIRYENEEAVDDSQLPKDRFSAERLKGVDSTLKIQPAELGDSAVYLCASSYRGYPDYEQYFGPGTRLTVT.

The chain is built from TRBV4-1 and TRBJ2-6; D gene ambiguous. The CDR3 contains 14 residues. Germline CDR1 and CDR2: MGHRA and YSYEKL. The V end lost 0 bases, the J end lost 4 bases, and 4 bases lay between the germline ends. For the CDR3, the DNA is TGCGCCAGCAGCCAAGATGCCGGGGCCAACGTCCTGACTTTC. It encodes CASSQDAGANVLTF.

The chain combines TRBV5-1 with TRBJ2-5, with 9 bases lining up with TRBD2. V shed 4 bases and J 3 bases; nucleotides not matched to a gene: 7. The CDR3 sequence is 15 residues long. Germline CDR1 SGHRS, CDR2 YFSETQ. This CDR3 reads CASSLSGSGEETQYF. CDR3 DNA: TGCGCCAGCAGCCTTAGCGGGAGTGGGGAAGAGACCCAGTACTTC.

This CDR3 is CASSQDQASPSYNEQFF. The CDR3 coding sequence is TGCGCCAGCAGCCAAGATCAGGCTAGCCCCTCATACAATGAGCAGTTCTTC. The chain carries TRBV4-1 and TRBJ2-1; TRBD2 might be the D (5 bases). This CDR3 comprises 17 residues. V lost 0 bases, J lost 4 bases, and 16 bases lay in between. Germline values: CDR1 MGHRA, CDR2 YSYEKL.

The chain joins TRBV19 to TRBJ2-3; 7 bases agree with TRBD2. This CDR3 is 14 amino acids long. V was pared by 7 bases and J by 4 bases, with 8 bases of the junction left unmatched. The V gene's germline CDR1 is LNHDA and CDR2 SQIVND (reference sequence). The CDR3 DNA follows: TGTGCCAGTATTGAGGCAGGGAGGGCAGATACGCAGTATTTT. This gives the protein CASIEAGRADTQYF.